The next 3 T cell receptor beta chains were all read from a single sample in a study of OX40 agonist ivuxolimab in advanced cancers. Sequenced by immunoSEQ multiplex PCR; TCRdb stores in-frame clones only, minus some. The sample has 20,000 to 30,000 clones; 65% to 80% are singletons. Sequencing used CD4+ or CD8+ T cells sorted from blood, obtained in a trial of the OX40 agonist ivuxolimab. The receptor set was obtained from an adult with an advanced solid tumor such as melanoma, head and neck, liver or kidney cancer.

This clone was recorded once. The chain links TRBV6-1 to TRBJ2-7; D unclear. Between the trimmed V and J ends, which lost 7 bases and 0 bases, there was a span of 7 bases. Per the germline V gene, CDR1 is MNHNS and CDR2 is SASEGT. This CDR3 has 12 amino acids. CDR3 coding DNA: TGTGCCAGCACTATGATCTCCTACGAGCAGTACTTC. Its protein product is CASTMISYEQYF.

This chain links TRBV14 with TRBJ2-5, with 8 nucleotides matching TRBD1. The V and J ends lost 3 bases and 2 bases, in that order; junction bases with no gene match: 5. This CDR3 spans 15 amino acids. Germline V CDR1 and CDR2: SGHDN, FVKESK. CDR3 sequence: CASSQGQAAQETQYF. The DNA of the CDR3 is TGTGCCAGCAGCCAGGGACAGGCCGCTCAAGAGACCCAGTACTTC.

This chain connects TRBV28 to TRBJ2-5, with D possibly TRBD1 on 5 matching bases. Trimming removed 1 base at V and 2 bases at J, with 11 bases between. There are 15 residues in the CDR3. In germline, CDR1 is MDHEN, CDR2 SYDVKM. The DNA of the CDR3 is TGTGCCAGCAGTTTATTTGTGACAGAGCAAGAGACCCAGTACTTC. As protein: CASSLFVTEQETQYF.